Listed here are 29 T cell receptor beta chains from one sample, sequenced in a study of beta chain features in type 1 diabetes. Isolated RNA was reverse transcribed in full, so expressed TCRB transcripts were sequenced. The protocol was immunoSEQ multiplex PCR, while the TCRdb copy is restricted to in-frame clones and leaves out a portion. The repertoire consists of under 500,000 clones, with approximately 28% occurring once and the leading ten covering roughly 0.06%. The sequenced material came from naive CD4+ T cells from blood. These receptors were obtained from a man between 18 and 29 years old in good health.

This rearrangement joins TRBV30 to TRBJ2-1; the match to TRBD1 covers 7 bases. V lost 4 bases and J lost 6; bases outside the gene matches: 0. Germline CDR1 is GTSNPN and CDR2 is SVGIG (reference sequence). The CDR3 spans 11 residues. The CDR3: CAWTGGNEQFF. The CDR3 DNA reads TGTGCCTGGACAGGGGGCAATGAGCAGTTCTTC.

Concerning this clone itself: This sample includes further DNA sequences coding for the same CDR3. The rearrangement uses TRBV30 and TRBJ2-1, with 10 bases matching TRBD2. The V and J ends lost 1 base and 9 bases, in that order; junction bases with no gene match: 3. CDR3 length: 13 residues. Germline lookup yields CDR1 GTSNPN and CDR2 SVGIG (reference sequence). CDR3 DNA sequence: TGTGCCTGGAGTGGCCTAGCGGGAGTTGAGCAGTTCTTC. It codes for CAWSGLAGVEQFF.

The CDR3 coding sequence is TGTGCCAGCAGCTTGAGGGGAACAGGTTTTAACACCGGGGAGCTGTTTTTT. Amino acid sequence: CASSLRGTGFNTGELFF. The rearrangement links TRBV13 to TRBJ2-2; the D call may be TRBD1 or TRBD2 (5 bases each). The CDR3 covers 17 residues. From germline, CDR1 is PRHDT and CDR2 FYEKMQ (reference sequence). V lost 3 bases to trimming and J lost 2 bases, with 16 bases between them.

The V call is TRBV7-9, the J call TRBJ2-1, with TRBD1 identical over 10 bases. V lost 4 bases and J lost 6; bases outside the gene matches: 9. The CDR3 contains 16 residues. Germline-derived CDR1 and CDR2 are SEHNR and FQNEAQ (reference sequence). Written as DNA, the CDR3 is TGTGCCAGCAGCTCCTTGCTGACAGGGGGCCGCAATGAGCAGTTCTTC. This gives the protein CASSSLLTGGRNEQFF.

This chain links TRBV25-1 with TRBJ2-1; D is ambiguous. Between the trimmed V and J ends, which lost 1 base and 4 bases, there was a span of 11 bases. Germline V gene sequence: CDR1 MGHDK, CDR2 SYGVNS. The CDR3 is made up of 15 amino acids. The CDR3 spells CASSESTGRYNEQFF. The CDR3 DNA reads TGTGCCAGCAGTGAATCTACCGGAAGGTACAATGAGCAGTTCTTC.

This clone was counted a few times. Other DNA sequences in the sample encode the same CDR3. The CDR3, as DNA: TGTGCCAGCAGCGTAGACCGAAGCTCCTACAATGAGCAGTTCTTC. It encodes CASSVDRSSYNEQFF. The chain recombines TRBV9 with TRBJ2-1, with D unresolved. The germline V gene encodes CDR1 SGDLS and CDR2 YYNGEE. This CDR3 is built from 15 residues. Trimming took 0 bases from V and 0 from J, leaving 7 bases between them.

There are a few counts of this clone. J is TRBJ2-3 and V is TRBV5-4; weak D call: TRBD1 (5 bases). The length of the CDR3 is 15 residues. V was pared by 4 bases and J by 2 bases, with 14 bases between. Germline values: CDR1 SGHNT, CDR2 YYREEE (reference sequence). The DNA of the CDR3 is TGTGCCAGCAGCCGGATGGCAGGGCACACAGATACGCAGTATTTT. Encoded protein: CASSRMAGHTDTQYF. Variable domain in full (rest from reference TRBV5-4 and TRBJ2-3): ETGVTQSPTHLIKTRGQQVTLRCSSQSGHNTVSWYQQALGQGPQFIFQYYREEENGRGNFPPRFSGLQFPNYSSELNVNALELDDSALYLCASSRMAGHTDTQYFGPGTRLTVL.

A word on this clone: At the DNA level, this CDR3 is encoded by other sequences in the same sample as well. The V gene is TRBV29-1, the J gene TRBJ2-3; weak D call: TRBD2 (5 bases). V was cut by 4 bases and J by 1 base, with 6 bases left in between. The CDR3 covers 12 residues. Germline CDR1 is SQVTM and CDR2 is ANQGSEA. The DNA of the CDR3 is TGCAGCGTTGGGACTGGCACAGATACGCAGTATTTT. Amino acid sequence: CSVGTGTDTQYF.

The chain carries TRBV18 and TRBJ2-1; weak D call: TRBD1 (6 bases). The CDR3 is 15 amino acids. V was trimmed by 5 bases and J by 2 bases, leaving 13 bases between them. Germline values: CDR1 KGHSH, CDR2 LQKENI. CDR3 DNA sequence: TGTGCCAGCTCATCAAACAGGGTCGCCTACAATGAGCAGTTCTTC. As protein: CASSSNRVAYNEQFF.

This clone turned up a few times. Other DNA sequences from this sample encode an identical CDR3 as well. The CDR3 DNA reads as TGTGCCAGCAGTGAATCCTCATACGAGCAGTACTTC. Its protein is CASSESSYEQYF. This chain links TRBV2 with TRBJ2-7; D ambiguous. This CDR3 is built from 12 residues. Trimming shortened V by 2 bases and J by 4 bases, and 6 bases separated the two germline ends. The germline CDR1 and CDR2 sequences are SNHLY and FYNNEI.

This rearrangement joins TRBV30 to TRBJ1-2; D possibly corresponds to TRBD1 (5 bases). CDR3 size: 15 residues. Trimming took off 1 base at V and 3 bases at J, with 15 bases between the two ends. Germline CDR1 GTSNPN, CDR2 SVGIG (reference sequence). In nucleotides, the CDR3 is TGTGCCTGGAGTGCCGGTAATTCAGGGTACTATGGCTACACCTTC. Translated: CAWSAGNSGYYGYTF.

The J gene is TRBJ1-5, the V gene TRBV4-1, with TRBD1 matching 7 bases. The CDR3 is 17 amino acids. Germline CDR1 and CDR2: MGHRA and YSYEKL. V lost 0 bases and J lost 0; bases outside the gene matches: 5. CDR3 residues: CASSQEGGRNSNQPQHF. The CDR3 region has the DNA TGCGCCAGCAGCCAAGAAGGGGGCAGGAATAGCAATCAGCCCCAGCATTTT.

This clone was seen only a few times. J is TRBJ2-7 and V is TRBV28, with D perhaps being TRBD1 or TRBD2 (6 bases each). V was pared by 8 bases and J by 6 bases, with 17 bases between. Germline V gives CDR1 MDHEN, CDR2 SYDVKM. The CDR3 has 13 amino acids. CDR3 bases: TGTGCCAGCGAAATTCGGGGGCTGAGCGAGCAGTACTTC. As protein: CASEIRGLSEQYF.

V and J are TRBV30 and TRBJ1-5; weak D call: TRBD1 (5 bases). V lost 4 bases and J lost 4, with 14 bases in between. The CDR3 is made up of 14 amino acids. Germline CDR1 is GTSNPN and CDR2 is SVGIG (reference sequence). The CDR3 is CAWTDGQFNQPQHF. For the CDR3, the DNA is TGTGCCTGGACTGATGGACAATTTAATCAGCCCCAGCATTTT.

The chain combines TRBV4-3 with TRBJ2-1; 7 nucleotides line up with TRBD2. J lost 9 bases, V lost 2 bases, and 10 bases had no gene match. The germline CDR1 and CDR2 sequences are LGHNA and YSLEER. This CDR3 has 15 amino acids. In DNA, the CDR3 is TGCGCCAGCAGCCAACGTACAGGCGGGAGAGGTGAGCAGTTCTTC. Its translation is CASSQRTGGRGEQFF.

The chain links TRBV7-2 to TRBJ2-5; 7 bases are shared with TRBD2. This CDR3 region has 16 residues. Germline lookup yields CDR1 SGHTA and CDR2 FQGNSA. J was trimmed by 0 bases and V by 1 base; bases with no gene match: 5. This CDR3 is CASSLDPRENQETQYF. CDR3 in DNA: TGTGCCAGCAGCTTAGATCCGCGGGAGAACCAAGAGACCCAGTACTTC.

This clone was seen only a few times. The rearrangement links TRBV7-8 to TRBJ2-1, with 9 bases fitting TRBD2. Germline V gives CDR1 SGHVS, CDR2 FQNEAQ. The CDR3 is made up of 16 amino acids. V was clipped by 8 bases and J by 5 bases; unmatched bases: 13. In DNA form, the CDR3 reads TGTGCCAGCTACCGATATAGCGGGAGAGGGCACAATGAGCAGTTCTTC. Its protein product is CASYRYSGRGHNEQFF.

The table lists this clone with a few counts. The rearrangement joins TRBV28 to TRBJ1-2; the D is unclear. The CDR3 is made up of 13 amino acids. The germline V and J ends were trimmed by 6 bases and 3 bases, with 11 bases remaining between them. Germline V gene lookup returns CDR1 MDHEN and CDR2 SYDVKM. The CDR3 DNA follows: TGTGCCAGCAGCCCACTCCGGGACTATGGCTACACCTTC. Its protein is CASSPLRDYGYTF.

This clone was detected a few times. The CDR3 is CASSFRENTEAFF. CDR3 bases: TGTGCCAGCAGCTTCAGAGAGAACACTGAAGCTTTCTTT. J is TRBJ1-1 and V is TRBV11-2, with unresolved D. V was trimmed by 3 bases and J by 1 base, leaving 6 bases between them. This CDR3 region has 13 residues. Germline CDR1 reads SGHAT; CDR2 reads FQNNGV.

The chain recombines TRBV5-1 with TRBJ2-3; a possible D gene is TRBD2 (5 bases). Trimming took 7 bases from V and 2 from J, leaving 17 bases between them. The germline V gene encodes CDR1 SGHRS and CDR2 YFSETQ. The CDR3 totals 15 residues. The CDR3 region is CASAPSTGNTDTQYF. For the CDR3, the DNA is TGCGCCAGCGCGCCCTCGACGGGGAACACAGATACGCAGTATTTT.

The V and J genes are TRBV19 and TRBJ2-1; 7 bases line up with TRBD2. CDR1 LNHDA and CDR2 SQIVND come from the germline V gene (reference sequence). This CDR3 contains 15 residues. V shed 3 bases and J 7 bases; nucleotides not matched to a gene: 9. CDR3 in amino acids: CASSIGGSLSNEQFF. The DNA of the CDR3 is TGTGCCAGTAGTATTGGCGGGAGTCTCTCTAATGAGCAGTTCTTC.

This clone was observed a few times. Other DNA variants within this sample encode the same CDR3. The chain carries TRBV7-9 and TRBJ2-3; unclear D gene. The V and J ends lost 5 bases and 0 bases respectively, with 3 bases between them. Looked up from germline, CDR1 is SEHNR and CDR2 is FQNEAQ (reference sequence). The CDR3 spans 12 residues. This CDR3 reads CASSVSTDTQYF. In DNA, the CDR3 is TGTGCCAGCAGCGTCAGCACAGATACGCAGTATTTT.

The chain has TRBV4-2 and TRBJ2-5; D might be TRBD1 (5 bases). Germline CDR1 is LGHNA and CDR2 is YNFKEQ. This CDR3 region has 16 residues. Trimming cost V 0 bases and J 1 base, with 12 bases left between them. The CDR3 loop is CASSQEFSRGQETQYF. Here the CDR3 DNA reads TGTGCCAGCAGCCAAGAGTTTAGTAGGGGCCAAGAGACCCAGTACTTC.

V usage is TRBV4-3 and J usage is TRBJ2-2; 8 bases agree with TRBD2. The CDR3 is 15 residues long. The V gene's germline CDR1 is LGHNA and CDR2 YSLEER. The junction had 10 bases not matched to a gene; V was cut back by 6 bases and J by 7 bases. The CDR3 here is CASSPVLAEGGELFF. The CDR3, as DNA: TGCGCCAGCAGTCCTGTACTAGCGGAGGGCGGGGAGCTGTTTTTT.

As for this clone: The sample holds other DNA sequences that translate to the same CDR3. The chain links TRBV9 to TRBJ2-3; D is tentatively TRBD1 or TRBD2 (5 bases each). Trimming took off 2 bases at V and 1 base at J, with 8 bases between the two ends. The CDR3 totals 14 residues. The germline V gene has CDR1 SGDLS and CDR2 YYNGEE. CDR3 in DNA: TGTGCCAGCAGCGTGGGGGATGGCACAGATACGCAGTATTTT. The encoded protein is CASSVGDGTDTQYF.

This chain links TRBV5-1 with TRBJ2-3; 7 bases fit TRBD2. Trimming cost V 0 bases and J 4 bases; bases outside gene matches: 8. Germline CDR1 is SGHRS and CDR2 is YFSETQ. This CDR3 is built from 16 residues. CDR3 sequence (DNA): TGCGCCAGCAGCTTGGACGGACTAGGGCAGGCAGATACGCAGTATTTT. This gives the protein CASSLDGLGQADTQYF.

This chain links TRBV7-8 with TRBJ1-2; perhaps TRBD1 as D (5 bases). Germline lookup yields CDR1 SGHVS and CDR2 FQNEAQ. Trimming stripped 5 bases from V and 5 bases from J, with 15 bases between. The CDR3 runs to 14 residues. CDR3 bases: TGTGCCAGCAGCACCACGAGGGGACCGTATGGCTACACCTTC. Translating gives CASSTTRGPYGYTF.

This clone was counted a few times. This chain joins TRBV30 and TRBJ2-3; D ambiguous. CDR1 is GTSNPN and CDR2 is SVGIG in the germline V gene (reference sequence). V lost 0 bases and J lost 4, with 14 bases in between. The CDR3 consists of 15 residues. The CDR3 coding sequence is TGTGCCTGGAGTGTAAGGGCGGCGTGGGCAGATACGCAGTATTTT. Translating it yields CAWSVRAAWADTQYF.

The chain is built from TRBV6-5 and TRBJ1-3; unclear D gene. V shed 4 bases and J shed 0 bases, with 10 bases lying between them. Germline CDR1 reads MNHEY; CDR2 reads SVGAGI. The CDR3 consists of 15 residues. CDR3 DNA sequence: TGTGCCAGCAGTTTTGGCGGCAACTCTGGAAACACCATATATTTT. Translation gives CASSFGGNSGNTIYF.